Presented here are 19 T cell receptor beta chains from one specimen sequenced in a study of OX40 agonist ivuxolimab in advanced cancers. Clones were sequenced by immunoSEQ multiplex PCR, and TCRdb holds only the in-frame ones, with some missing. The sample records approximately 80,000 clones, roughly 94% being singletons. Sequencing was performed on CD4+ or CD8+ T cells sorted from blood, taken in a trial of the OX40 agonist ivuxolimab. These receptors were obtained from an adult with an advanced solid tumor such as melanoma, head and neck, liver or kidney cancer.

The DNA of the CDR3 is TGTGCCAGCAGCTTGGGGAGACTTGAAGCTTTCTTT. This encodes CASSLGRLEAFF. The V gene is TRBV5-6, the J gene TRBJ1-1; D unresolved. CDR3 length: 12 residues. The germline V and J ends were trimmed by 0 bases and 7 bases, with 7 bases remaining between them. Per germline, CDR1 SGHDT and CDR2 YYEEEE.

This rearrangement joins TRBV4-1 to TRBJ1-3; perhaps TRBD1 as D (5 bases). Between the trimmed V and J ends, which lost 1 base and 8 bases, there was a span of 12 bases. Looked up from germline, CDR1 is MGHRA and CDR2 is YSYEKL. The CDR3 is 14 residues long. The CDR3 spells CASSQGQGGDTIYF. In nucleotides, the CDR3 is TGCGCCAGCAGCCAAGGGCAGGGTGGGGACACCATATATTTT.

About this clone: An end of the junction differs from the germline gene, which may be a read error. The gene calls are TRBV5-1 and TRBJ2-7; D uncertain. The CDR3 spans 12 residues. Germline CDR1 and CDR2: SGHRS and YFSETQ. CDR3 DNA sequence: TGCGCCAGCAGCCCAGGCTACTCAGAGCCGTACTTC. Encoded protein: CASSPGYSEPYF.

CDR3 loop: CASSLYRTGGHAFF. The DNA for the CDR3 is TGTGCCAGTAGTCTCTACAGGACAGGGGGACATGCTTTCTTT. The genes are TRBV19 and TRBJ1-1, with 10 bases that match TRBD1. Per the germline V gene, CDR1 is LNHDA and CDR2 is SQIVND (reference sequence). CDR3 size: 14 residues. The V gene end was trimmed by 5 bases and the J gene end by 11 bases; junction bases not matched to a gene: 11.

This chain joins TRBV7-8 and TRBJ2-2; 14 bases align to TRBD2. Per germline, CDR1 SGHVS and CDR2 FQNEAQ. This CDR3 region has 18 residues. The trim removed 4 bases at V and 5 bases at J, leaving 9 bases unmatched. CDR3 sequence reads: CASSSTGLAGVKTGELFF. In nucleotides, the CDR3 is TGTGCCAGCAGCTCAACGGGACTAGCGGGAGTAAAAACCGGGGAGCTGTTTTTT.

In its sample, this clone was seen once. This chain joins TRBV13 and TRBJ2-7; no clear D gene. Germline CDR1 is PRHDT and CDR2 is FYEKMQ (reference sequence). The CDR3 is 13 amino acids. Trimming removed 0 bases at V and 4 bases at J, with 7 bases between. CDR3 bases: TGTGCCAGCAGCTTAGGACGTACTTACGAGCAGTACTTC. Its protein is CASSLGRTYEQYF. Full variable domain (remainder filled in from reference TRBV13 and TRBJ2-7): AAGVIQSPRHLIKEKRETATLKCYPIPRHDTVYWYQQGPGQDPQFLISFYEKMQSDKGSIPDRFSAQQFSDYHSELNMSSLELGDSALYFCASSLGRTYEQYFGPGTRLTVT.

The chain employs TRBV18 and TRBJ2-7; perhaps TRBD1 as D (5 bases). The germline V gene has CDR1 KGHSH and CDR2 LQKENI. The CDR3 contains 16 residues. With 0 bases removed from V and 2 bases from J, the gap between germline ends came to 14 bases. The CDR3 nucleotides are TGTGCCAGCTCACCACCGCGCAGGGCAGGGACCTACGAGCAGTACTTC. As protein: CASSPPRRAGTYEQYF. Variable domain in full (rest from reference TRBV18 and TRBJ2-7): NAGVMQNPRHLVRRRGQEARLRCSPMKGHSHVYWYRQLPEEGLKFMVYLQKENIIDESGMPKERFSAEFPKEGPSILRIQQVVRGDSAAYFCASSPPRRAGTYEQYFGPGTRLTVT.

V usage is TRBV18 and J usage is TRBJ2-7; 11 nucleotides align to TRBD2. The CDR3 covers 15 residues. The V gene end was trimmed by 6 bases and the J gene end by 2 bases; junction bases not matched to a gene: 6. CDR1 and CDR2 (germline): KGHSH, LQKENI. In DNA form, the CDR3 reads TGTGCCAGCTCGTCTAGCGGGGGGTCTCCCTACGAGCAGTACTTC. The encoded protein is CASSSSGGSPYEQYF.

The CDR3 DNA sequence: TGTGCCAGCAGCTCGGGCCACACTGAAGCTTTCTTT. Protein: CASSSGHTEAFF. The chain links TRBV11-2 to TRBJ1-1; no clear D gene. Trimming stripped 4 bases from V and 3 bases from J, with 6 bases between. This CDR3 is built from 12 residues. CDR1 is SGHAT, CDR2 FQNNGV, per germline.

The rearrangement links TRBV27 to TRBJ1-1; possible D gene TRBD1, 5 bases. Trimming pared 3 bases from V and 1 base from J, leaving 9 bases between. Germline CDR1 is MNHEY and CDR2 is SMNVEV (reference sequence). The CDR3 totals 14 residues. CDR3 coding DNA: TGTGCCAGCAGTTTCCAGACAGAGAACACTGAAGCTTTCTTT. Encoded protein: CASSFQTENTEAFF.

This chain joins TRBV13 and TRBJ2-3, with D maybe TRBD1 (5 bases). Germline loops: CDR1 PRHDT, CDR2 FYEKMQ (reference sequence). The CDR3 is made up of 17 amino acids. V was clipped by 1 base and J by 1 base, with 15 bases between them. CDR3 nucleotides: TGTGCCAGCAGCTTAGCCAGGGCAGCCTTAGGCACAGATACGCAGTATTTT. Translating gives CASSLARAALGTDTQYF.

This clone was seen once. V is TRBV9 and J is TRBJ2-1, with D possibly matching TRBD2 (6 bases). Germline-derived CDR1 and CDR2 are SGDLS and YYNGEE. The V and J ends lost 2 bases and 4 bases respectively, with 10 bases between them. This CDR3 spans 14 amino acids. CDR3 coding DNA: TGTGCCAGCAGCGTCGGCGGGGATTACAATGAGCAGTTCTTC. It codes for CASSVGGDYNEQFF.

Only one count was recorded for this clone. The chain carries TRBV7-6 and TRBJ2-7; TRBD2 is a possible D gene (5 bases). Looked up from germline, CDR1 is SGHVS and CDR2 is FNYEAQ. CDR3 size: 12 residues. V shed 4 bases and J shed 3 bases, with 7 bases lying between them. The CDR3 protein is CASSSGLYEQYF. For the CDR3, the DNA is TGTGCCAGCAGCTCAGGACTCTACGAGCAGTACTTC.

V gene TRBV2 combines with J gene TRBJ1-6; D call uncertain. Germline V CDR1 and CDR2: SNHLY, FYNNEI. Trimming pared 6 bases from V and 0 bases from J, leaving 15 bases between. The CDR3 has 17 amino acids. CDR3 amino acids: CASRATETSSYNSPLHF. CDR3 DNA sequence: TGTGCCAGCAGAGCGACCGAGACGAGCTCCTATAATTCACCCCTCCACTTT.

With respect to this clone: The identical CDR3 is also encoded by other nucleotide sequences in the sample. CDR3 bases: TGTGCCAGTAGTATGGGGAACACTGAAGCTTTCTTT. Encoded protein: CASSMGNTEAFF. The V call is TRBV19, the J call TRBJ1-1, with D unresolved. Looked up from germline, CDR1 is LNHDA and CDR2 is SQIVND (reference sequence). The CDR3 loop spans 12 amino acids. Deletions cut 3 bases from V and 1 base from J, with 3 bases between.

The CDR3 sequence: CASSPPGAGELFF. CDR3 coding DNA: TGTGCCAGCTCACCACCGGGGGCCGGGGAGCTGTTTTTT. The V and J genes are TRBV18 and TRBJ2-2; D is tentatively TRBD1 or TRBD2 (5 bases each). The germline gives CDR1 KGHSH, CDR2 LQKENI. The CDR3 consists of 13 residues. V shed 0 bases and J shed 6 bases, with 5 bases lying between them.

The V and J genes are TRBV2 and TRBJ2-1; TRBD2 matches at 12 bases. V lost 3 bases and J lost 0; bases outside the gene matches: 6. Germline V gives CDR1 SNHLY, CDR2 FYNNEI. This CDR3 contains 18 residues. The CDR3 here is CASSEGLAGASSYNEQFF. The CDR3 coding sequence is TGTGCCAGCAGTGAGGGACTAGCGGGTGCATCCTCCTACAATGAGCAGTTCTTC.

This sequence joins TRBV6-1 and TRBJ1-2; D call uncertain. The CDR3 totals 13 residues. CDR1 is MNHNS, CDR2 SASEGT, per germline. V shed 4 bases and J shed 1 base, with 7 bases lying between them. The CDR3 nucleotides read TGTGCCAGCAGTGGGTTAGATAACTATGGCTACACCTTC. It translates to CASSGLDNYGYTF.

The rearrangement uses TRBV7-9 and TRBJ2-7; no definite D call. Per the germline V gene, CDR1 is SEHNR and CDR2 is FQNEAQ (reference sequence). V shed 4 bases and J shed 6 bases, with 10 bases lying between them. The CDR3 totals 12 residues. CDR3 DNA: TGTGCCAGCAGCTCAGAGCAGGTCGAGCAGTACTTC. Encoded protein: CASSSEQVEQYF.